The 15 T cell receptor beta chains given below trace back to one sample, sequenced in a study of cytomegalovirus exposure and HLA in healthy donors. The primer mix had 60 Vbeta and 13 Jbeta primers. Libraries were prepared by immunoSEQ multiplex PCR; TCRdb keeps only in-frame clonotypes and omits some of them. The data show some 97,000 clones, 65% to 80% seen once. Sequenced sample: PBMCs. The receptors come from a woman in her forties or fifties in good health and CMV-seropositive.

The gene calls are TRBV5-1 and TRBJ2-1; D remains ambiguous. Germline CDR1 SGHRS, CDR2 YFSETQ. V was pared by 3 bases and J by 0 bases, with 10 bases between. CDR3 length equals 15 residues. CDR3 loop: CASSSTLSSYNEQFF. The CDR3 DNA follows: TGCGCCAGCAGCTCGACTCTCAGCTCCTACAATGAGCAGTTCTTC.

This clone was detected only a few times. The V and J genes are TRBV12-5 and TRBJ2-6; TRBD2 matches at 8 bases. Germline V lookup: CDR1 LGHNT, CDR2 FRNRAP. The CDR3 has 13 residues. The CDR3 DNA is TGTGCCGCGGGGGGAAGTGGGGCCAACGTCCTGACTTTC. Translating it yields CAAGGSGANVLTF.

This chain connects TRBV11-3 to TRBJ2-5; maybe TRBD1 (5 bases). V lost 5 bases and J 5 bases, leaving 12 bases between the germline ends. The CDR3 has 13 amino acids. CDR1 and CDR2 from the germline V gene are SGHNT and YENEEA. The CDR3 coding sequence is TGTGCCAGCAGCAGGACAAGGCTGGAGACCCAGTACTTC. This encodes CASSRTRLETQYF. Using reference TRBV11-3 and TRBJ2-5 for the parts outside the CDR3, the full variable domain is EAGVVQSPRYKIIEKKQPVAFWCNPISGHNTLYWYLQNLGQGPELLIRYENEEAVDDSQLPKDRFSAERLKGVDSTLKIQPAELGDSAVYLCASSRTRLETQYFGPGTRLLVL.

This clone was seen only a few times. This chain connects TRBV10-2 to TRBJ1-1, with 7 bases identical to TRBD1. This CDR3 region has 11 residues. Germline trimming cut 10 bases from V and 7 bases from J; bases unmatched to any gene: 6. From germline, CDR1 is WSHSY and CDR2 SAAADI. The CDR3 DNA is TGCGCCACCGGGCAGGGGGTTGAAGCTTTCTTT. Translation: CATGQGVEAFF.

The chain combines TRBV5-1 with TRBJ2-1; TRBD1 aligns across 7 bases. The trim removed 1 base at V and 3 bases at J, leaving 7 bases unmatched. CDR3 length: 16 residues. Germline V gene sequence: CDR1 SGHRS, CDR2 YFSETQ. CDR3 amino acids: CASSLNRDSYYNEQFF. CDR3 in DNA: TGCGCCAGCAGCTTGAACCGGGACAGCTACTACAATGAGCAGTTCTTC.

The chain joins TRBV29-1 to TRBJ1-1; D perhaps matches TRBD1 (5 bases). The CDR3 contains 11 residues. CDR1 and CDR2 (germline): SQVTM, ANQGSEA. Trimming cost V 6 bases and J 4 bases, with 9 bases left between them. CDR3 DNA sequence: TGCAGCGTCCCTCAGGGCACTGAAGCTTTCTTT. It specifies CSVPQGTEAFF.

The chain is built from TRBV15 and TRBJ2-7; 11 bases line up with TRBD2. The CDR3 runs to 17 residues. Germline trimming cut 0 bases from V and 4 bases from J; bases unmatched to any gene: 8. Germline V lookup: CDR1 LNHNV, CDR2 YYDKDF (reference sequence). CDR3 in DNA: TGTGCCACCAGCAGAGAACTAGCGGGAGCCGGGGCTTACGAGCAGTACTTC. The encoded protein is CATSRELAGAGAYEQYF.

This chain joins TRBV5-1 and TRBJ1-3, with D tentatively TRBD1 (5 bases). Trimming pared 0 bases from V and 2 bases from J, leaving 9 bases between. Germline lookup yields CDR1 SGHRS and CDR2 YFSETQ. The CDR3 is made up of 15 amino acids. The CDR3 protein is CASSLAPGAGNTIYF. The DNA of the CDR3 is TGCGCCAGCAGCTTGGCCCCGGGGGCTGGAAACACCATATATTTT.

The chain links TRBV7-8 to TRBJ2-7; 7 positions match TRBD1. The CDR3 loop spans 16 amino acids. Trimming at V came to 4 bases and at J to 2 bases, leaving 11 bases not matched to a gene. Germline CDR1 is SGHVS and CDR2 is FQNEAQ. CDR3 region: CASSSQGTQTAYEQYF. In DNA, the CDR3 is TGTGCCAGCAGCTCACAGGGGACACAAACTGCCTACGAGCAGTACTTC.

About this clone: Additional DNA sequences in this sample encode the identical CDR3. The gene calls are TRBV18 and TRBJ1-2, with 7 bases fitting TRBD1. The CDR3 is 13 residues long. The V gene's germline CDR1 is KGHSH and CDR2 LQKENI. The V and J ends lost 6 bases and 3 bases, in that order; junction bases with no gene match: 4. The CDR3 protein is CASSPQGDYGYTF. The DNA of the CDR3 is TGTGCCAGCTCGCCCCAGGGGGACTATGGCTACACCTTC.

With respect to this clone: At the DNA level, this CDR3 is encoded by other sequences in the same sample as well. The rearrangement links TRBV27 to TRBJ2-7; TRBD1 is a possible D gene (5 bases). Germline V CDR1 and CDR2: MNHEY, SMNVEV (reference sequence). The CDR3 totals 13 residues. V was cut by 0 bases and J by 2 bases, with 5 bases left in between. The CDR3 protein is CASSLSGPYEQYF. The DNA for the CDR3 is TGTGCCAGCAGTTTATCGGGGCCCTACGAGCAGTACTTC.

V usage is TRBV28 and J usage is TRBJ2-3; 11 bases line up with TRBD2. Germline loops: CDR1 MDHEN, CDR2 SYDVKM. The CDR3 loop spans 16 amino acids. Losses at the gene ends were 7 bases for V and 1 base for J; bases not matched to a gene: 7. The CDR3 here is CASTLALAGGTDTQYF. CDR3 nucleotide sequence: TGTGCCAGCACTTTGGCACTAGCGGGGGGCACAGATACGCAGTATTTT.

This clone has a handful of counts. This rearrangement joins TRBV6-1 to TRBJ2-3; tentative D call: TRBD1 (6 bases). The germline V and J ends were trimmed by 1 base and 2 bases, with 13 bases remaining between them. The CDR3 is made up of 16 amino acids. CDR1 is MNHNS, CDR2 SASEGT, per germline. The CDR3 region is CASSEELTGFTDTQYF. The CDR3, as DNA: TGTGCCAGCAGTGAAGAACTGACAGGATTCACAGATACGCAGTATTTT.

The genes are TRBV7-2 and TRBJ1-2; no reliable D call. V dropped 1 base and J dropped 6 bases, with 6 bases sitting between them. The CDR3 totals 12 residues. Per germline, CDR1 SGHTA and CDR2 FQGNSA. CDR3 protein: CASSLGGNGYTF. CDR3 nucleotide sequence: TGTGCCAGCAGCTTAGGAGGGAATGGCTACACCTTC. Drawing the rest from reference TRBV7-2 and TRBJ1-2, the complete variable domain is GAGVSQSPSNKVTEKGKDVELRCDPISGHTALYWYRQSLGQGLEFLIYFQGNSAPDKSGLPSDRFSAERTGGSVSTLTIQRTQQEDSAVYLCASSLGGNGYTFGSGTRLTVV.

The chain is built from TRBV7-3 and TRBJ2-3; 9 nucleotides align to TRBD1. The CDR3 contains 20 residues. Trimming took 5 bases from V and 2 from J; bases not matched to a gene: 20. Germline CDR1 SGHTA, CDR2 FQGTGA. CDR3 in DNA: TGTGCCAGCAGCCACCAGCCACGACACGACAGGGGGTTGTCCACAGATACGCAGTATTTT. The encoded protein is CASSHQPRHDRGLSTDTQYF.